A selection of T cell receptor beta chains follows, all from one sample in a study of regulatory T cells in long-lasting Graves disease. TCRdb recomputed calls from the multiplex PCR reads with MiXCR, one row per CDR3 protein. This table has approximately 480,000 distinct CDR3 sequences, about 16% appearing once. This sample was also put to use in a study of T cells in Graves' hyperthyroidism and ophthalmopathy.

This specimen was peripheral blood mononuclear cells (PBMCs), taken at new diagnosis, from a patient treated with antithyroid drugs. The origin of the receptors is a man between 40 and 49 years old with Graves disease. Each CDR3 is given with its conserved first and last residue. D genes are given only for firm matches. Some rows have no size entry. The others give once, few or many, or a class for an expanded clone.

d_call,v_call,clone_size,cdr3_length,j_call,cdr3_aa,cdr3_nt
TRBD2,TRBV30,many,18,TRBJ2-3,CAWSVPLGLAGASDTQYF,TGTGCCTGGAGTGTACCCCTTGGACTAGCGGGAGCTTCAGATACGCAGTATTTT
.,TRBV27,.,15,TRBJ2-6,CASTQIGSGANVLTF,TGTGCCAGCACCCAGATTGGCTCTGGGGCCAACGTCCTGACTTTC
TRBD2,TRBV3-1,few,18,TRBJ2-7,CASSQEWASGRSGYEQYF,TGTGCCAGCAGCCAAGAATGGGCTAGCGGGAGAAGCGGGTACGAGCAGTACTTC
TRBD2,TRBV9,few,15,TRBJ2-1,CASSVELAGGDEQFF,TGTGCCAGCAGCGTAGAACTAGCGGGAGGTGATGAGCAGTTCTTC
.,TRBV12-3/TRBV12-4,.,12,TRBJ1-6,CASKRGNSPLHF,TGTGCCAGCAAGAGGGGTAATTCACCCCTCCACTTT
TRBD2,TRBV5-1,many,15,TRBJ2-1,CASSWTGGSYNEQFF,TGCGCCAGCAGCTGGACCGGGGGGTCCTACAATGAGCAGTTCTTC
.,TRBV5-1,many,14,TRBJ1-1,CASGPGRGAAEAFF,TGCGCCAGCGGCCCCGGGAGGGGCGCCGCTGAAGCTTTCTTT
.,TRBV11-1,many,14,TRBJ2-1,CASSRRGADNEQFF,TGTGCCAGCAGCCGCAGGGGCGCAGACAATGAGCAGTTCTTC
.,TRBV5-1,many,12,TRBJ2-7,CASSLNWDEQYF,TGCGCCAGCAGCTTGAACTGGGACGAGCAGTACTTC
.,TRBV9,few,16,TRBJ1-6,CASSVAGGLNNSPLHF,TGTGCCAGCAGCGTAGCGGGGGGCCTGAATAATTCACCCCTCCACTTT
TRBD2,TRBV5-1,.,16,TRBJ2-2,CASSLLPSGNTGELFF,TGCGCCAGCAGCTTGCTTCCTAGCGGGAACACCGGGGAGCTGTTTTTT
.,TRBV19,.,14,TRBJ1-5,CASSIPGSGQPQHF,TGTGCCAGTAGTATCCCGGGATCGGGACAGCCCCAGCATTTT
.,TRBV6-1,.,13,TRBJ2-3,CATLGGSTDTQYF,TGTGCCACCCTGGGCGGGAGCACAGATACGCAGTATTTT
.,TRBV25-1,few,15,TRBJ2-4,CASRQPRGTKNIQYF,TGTGCCAGCAGACAACCTAGGGGCACCAAAAACATTCAGTACTTC
.,TRBV12-3/TRBV12-4,many,17,TRBJ1-1,CASSLEVGGRVNTEAFF,TGTGCCAGCAGTTTAGAGGTTGGGGGGCGGGTGAACACTGAAGCTTTCTTT
TRBD1,TRBV20-1,few,15,TRBJ1-2,CSARAPRTGLSGYTF,TGCAGTGCTAGGGCACCTAGGACAGGGTTGTCTGGCTACACCTTC
.,TRBV10-3,many,16,TRBJ2-6,CAISPGSSSGANVLTF,TGTGCCATTTCACCGGGCTCTTCCTCTGGGGCCAACGTCCTGACTTTC
TRBD1,TRBV20-1,many,12,TRBJ2-7,CSARQGYYEQYF,TGCAGTGCCCGACAGGGGTACTACGAGCAGTACTTC
.,TRBV19,few,13,TRBJ2-7,CASSIIGDYEQYF,TGTGCCAGTAGTATAATCGGGGATTACGAGCAGTACTTC
.,TRBV5-1,many,15,TRBJ2-7,CASSSRPSARNEQYF,TGCGCCAGCAGTTCCAGGCCATCCGCCCGGAACGAGCAGTACTTC
.,TRBV5-6,.,15,TRBJ2-2,CASSFEGYFTGELFF,TGTGCCAGCAGCTTTGAGGGCTATTTTACCGGGGAGCTGTTTTTT
TRBD2,TRBV5-1,many,17,TRBJ2-1,CASSLAKAGSSYNEQFF,TGCGCCAGCAGCTTGGCTAAAGCGGGAAGCTCCTACAATGAGCAGTTCTTC
TRBD2,TRBV20-1,many,15,TRBJ2-7,CSAGGGLAGTYEQYF,TGCAGTGCGGGGGGGGGACTAGCGGGAACCTACGAGCAGTACTTC
.,TRBV3-1,many,15,TRBJ2-1,CASSQAASSYNEQFF,TGTGCCAGCAGCCAGGCGGCTAGCTCCTACAATGAGCAGTTCTTC
TRBD2,TRBV5-1,many,16,TRBJ2-1,CASSLGWTSGDNEQFF,TGCGCCAGCAGCTTGGGGTGGACTAGCGGAGACAATGAGCAGTTCTTC
.,TRBV30,.,15,TRBJ2-1,CAWNLVGDLQFEQFF,TGTGCCTGGAATCTGGTGGGAGACCTCCAATTTGAGCAGTTCTTC
.,TRBV27,.,15,TRBJ2-1,CASSWVPGAYNEQFF,TGTGCCAGTTCATGGGTTCCGGGAGCTTACAATGAGCAGTTCTTC
.,TRBV13,few,14,TRBJ1-1,CASSLETVNTEAFF,TGTGCCAGCAGCTTAGAGACAGTGAACACTGAAGCTTTCTTT
TRBD2,TRBV7-6,many,16,TRBJ2-7,CASSPGTSGRNYEQYF,TGTGCCAGCAGCCCAGGGACTAGCGGGAGGAACTACGAGCAGTACTTC
.,TRBV27,many,13,TRBJ2-1,CASSLRWGGEQFF,TGTGCCAGCAGTTTACGGTGGGGTGGTGAGCAGTTCTTC
.,TRBV3-1,many,13,TRBJ2-7,CASSLLDQYEQYF,TGTGCCAGCAGTCTTCTGGACCAATACGAGCAGTACTTC
.,TRBV30,many,13,TRBJ2-1,CAWSVGLTNEQFF,TGTGCCTGGAGTGTAGGACTTACCAATGAGCAGTTCTTC
TRBD1,TRBV20-1,few,15,TRBJ2-5,CSASGGTGDEETQYF,TGCAGTGCTAGCGGTGGGACAGGGGACGAAGAGACCCAGTACTTC
TRBD2,TRBV14,many,16,TRBJ2-3,CASSRGVAGVLDTQYF,TGTGCCAGCAGCCGAGGAGTGGCGGGAGTATTAGATACGCAGTATTTT
TRBD1,TRBV12-3/TRBV12-4,.,15,TRBJ1-5,CASSPPTGGNQPQHF,TGTGCCAGCAGTCCCCCGACAGGGGGGAATCAGCCCCAGCATTTT
TRBD2,TRBV6-1,many,18,TRBJ2-2,CASSPNALTSGKTGELFF,TGTGCCAGCAGTCCTAACGCCTTGACTAGCGGGAAAACCGGGGAGCTGTTTTTT
.,TRBV7-2,.,14,TRBJ1-4,CASSLTGLNEKLFF,TGTGCCAGCAGCCTGACGGGACTTAATGAAAAACTGTTTTTT
TRBD1,TRBV2,many,19,TRBJ2-6,CASSPLPGTGGSGANVLTF,TGTGCCAGCAGCCCTCTGCCAGGGACAGGGGGCTCTGGGGCCAACGTCCTGACTTTC
.,TRBV25-1,.,15,TRBJ1-1,CASSDRGLMNTEAFF,TGTGCCAGCAGTGACAGGGGCCTTATGAACACTGAAGCTTTCTTT
TRBD1,TRBV28,many,15,TRBJ2-2,CAGHGTGGLIGELFF,TGTGCCGGACACGGGACAGGGGGCTTGATCGGGGAGCTGTTTTTT
.,TRBV7-8,many,15,TRBJ2-5,CASSLRFPGIETQYF,TGTGCCAGCAGCTTAAGGTTTCCCGGGATAGAGACCCAGTACTTC
.,TRBV29-1,many,13,TRBJ1-1,CSVPTGRGTEAFF,TGCAGCGTGCCGACCGGGCGGGGGACTGAAGCTTTCTTT
.,TRBV28,many,14,TRBJ1-5,CASSLQPERQPQHF,TGTGCCAGCAGTTTACAGCCCGAGAGGCAGCCCCAGCATTTT
TRBD1,TRBV30,many,12,TRBJ1-1,CAWYAGQREAFF,TGTGCCTGGTATGCGGGACAGAGGGAAGCTTTCTTT
TRBD2,TRBV24-1,many,17,TRBJ2-7,CATSDKKPGLAEYEQYF,TGTGCCACCAGTGATAAAAAACCGGGACTAGCGGAGTACGAGCAGTACTTC
TRBD2,TRBV4-2,.,15,TRBJ2-1,CASSLVKGLGNEQFF,TGTGCCAGCAGCTTAGTCAAAGGACTAGGGAATGAGCAGTTCTTC